The 6 T cell receptor beta chains presented below share a single source sample, sequenced in a study of blood T cell repertoires in COVID-19. The assay was immunoSEQ multiplex PCR, and TCRdb's table has in-frame clones only and misses some. The table includes 70,000 to 90,000 clones, around 72% detected once. The sequenced material came from peripheral blood. The source of these receptors is a human donor with acute or convalescent COVID-19. The donor label of this sample is uncertain.

J is TRBJ2-1 and V is TRBV10-3; D remains ambiguous. The germline V and J ends were trimmed by 4 bases and 7 bases, with 5 bases remaining between them. Per germline, CDR1 ENHRY and CDR2 SYGVKD. The CDR3 totals 11 residues. Here the CDR3 DNA reads TGTGCCATCAGTGGTCTAAATGAGCAGTTCTTC. It codes for CAISGLNEQFF.

This rearrangement joins TRBV9 to TRBJ2-7, with 7 bases matching TRBD2. V lost 4 bases, J lost 1 base, and 14 bases stayed unmatched. CDR3 length equals 17 residues. Germline CDR1 is SGDLS and CDR2 is YYNGEE. The CDR3 region has the DNA TGTGCCAGCAGCCCCCGGAACTCGGCGGGGGTGTCCTACGAGCAGTACTTC. It is translated as CASSPRNSAGVSYEQYF. The complete variable domain, with remaining parts taken from reference TRBV9 and TRBJ2-7, reads DSGVTQTPKHLITATGQRVTLRCSPRSGDLSVYWYQQSLDQGLQFLIQYYNGEERAKGNILERFSAQQFPDLHSELNLSSLELGDSALYFCASSPRNSAGVSYEQYFGPGTRLTVT.

The V and J genes are TRBV6-5 and TRBJ1-6, with D hard to call. Germline V gene sequence: CDR1 MNHEY, CDR2 SVGAGI. Trimming removed 2 bases at V and 9 bases at J, with 14 bases between. The CDR3 totals 15 residues. This CDR3 is CASSYGQRGGSPLHF. Written as DNA, the CDR3 is TGTGCCAGCAGTTACGGGCAACGTGGAGGTTCACCCCTCCACTTT.

This clone has just a few counts. V and J are TRBV28 and TRBJ1-2, with a tentative D call TRBD1 (6 bases). Germline values: CDR1 MDHEN, CDR2 SYDVKM. Trimming left V 7 bases short and J 4 bases short, with 16 bases between. The CDR3 spans 14 residues. As DNA, the CDR3 is TGTGCCAGCACCTTAGGGGGGGACATCTATGGCTACACCTTC. Protein sequence: CASTLGGDIYGYTF.

The chain has TRBV6-5 and TRBJ2-7, with 9 bases lining up with TRBD1. This CDR3 has 13 residues. Germline V lookup: CDR1 MNHEY, CDR2 SVGAGI. V trimming: 8 bases; J trimming: 3 bases; junction bases outside the gene matches: 5. CDR3 bases: TGTGCCAGCGCGCCGGACAGGGGCTACGAGCAGTACTTC. Translated: CASAPDRGYEQYF.

The J gene is TRBJ1-1, the V gene TRBV7-9, with TRBD1 matching over 7 bases. Per germline, CDR1 SEHNR and CDR2 FQNEAQ (reference sequence). V lost 4 bases to trimming and J lost 1 base; unmatched junction nucleotides: 9. The CDR3 runs to 16 residues. CDR3 sequence (DNA): TGTGCCAGCAGCTCGCCGGGACAGACGCGGAACACTGAAGCTTTCTTT. Translating it yields CASSSPGQTRNTEAFF. The variable domain in full, with the rest retrieved from reference TRBV7-9 and TRBJ1-1, is DTGVSQNPRHKITKRGQNVTFRCDPISEHNRLYWYRQTLGQGPEFLTYFQNEAQLEKSRLLSDRFSAERPKGSFSTLEIQRTEQGDSAMYLCASSSPGQTRNTEAFFGQGTRLTVV.